Each of the 30 T cell receptor beta chains below was sequenced from the same sample in a study of blood T cell repertoires in COVID-19. The repertoire was sequenced with immunoSEQ multiplex PCR; TCRdb's copy has only in-frame clones and lacks some. The table has around 700,000 clones, more than 80% seen once. Material for sequencing was peripheral blood. The source of these receptors is a woman aged 18-29 years with acute or convalescent COVID-19.

The chain carries TRBV2 and TRBJ1-2, with TRBD1 matching 7 bases. Germline CDR1 and CDR2: SNHLY and FYNNEI. CDR3 size: 16 residues. Trimming took 7 bases from V and 7 from J; bases not matched to a gene: 18. The CDR3: CASTTTVTGYSGGYTF. CDR3 bases: TGTGCCAGCACTACTACCGTGACAGGGTATTCCGGTGGCTACACCTTC.

This chain links TRBV7-8 with TRBJ2-7; TRBD2 matches at 11 bases. The CDR3 totals 14 residues. CDR1 is SGHVS and CDR2 is FQNEAQ in the germline V gene. V lost 5 bases and J lost 2; bases outside the gene matches: 2. CDR3 DNA sequence: TGTGCCAGCAGCCCGGGACTAGCGGCCTACGAGCAGTACTTC. The encoded protein is CASSPGLAAYEQYF.

The rearrangement joins TRBV19 to TRBJ1-5; a possible D gene is TRBD1 (6 bases). The CDR3 length is 17 residues. CDR1 and CDR2 from the germline V gene are LNHDA and SQIVND (reference sequence). Trimming removed 1 base at V and 10 bases at J, with 23 bases between. Here the CDR3 reads CASSIGGSGAPKHPQHF. The CDR3 DNA reads TGTGCCAGTAGTATAGGGGGGTCAGGGGCCCCCAAACATCCCCAGCATTTT.

Details on this clone: This sample also contains other DNA sequences that code for the same CDR3. The chain employs TRBV7-3 and TRBJ2-2; D is unclear. The CDR3 covers 12 residues. Trimming cost V 1 base and J 8 bases, with 5 bases left between them. Germline-derived CDR1 and CDR2 are SGHTA and FQGTGA. The CDR3 spells CASSLNTGELFF. CDR3 in DNA: TGTGCCAGCAGCTTAAATACTGGGGAGCTGTTTTTT.

The rearrangement joins TRBV24-1 to TRBJ1-4, with D perhaps matching TRBD1 (6 bases). This CDR3 comprises 17 residues. The V gene lost 0 bases and the J gene lost 5 bases, with 15 bases spanning the gap. Germline V lookup: CDR1 KGHDR, CDR2 SFDVKD. CDR3 sequence: CATSDLQWGLLNEKLFF. The CDR3 coding sequence is TGTGCCACCAGTGATTTGCAGTGGGGGCTTCTCAATGAAAAACTGTTTTTT.

The V and J genes are TRBV30 and TRBJ1-6; perhaps TRBD1 as D (5 bases). Deletions cut 4 bases from V and 8 bases from J, with 15 bases between. CDR1 is GTSNPN and CDR2 is SVGIG in the germline V gene (reference sequence). The CDR3 extends over 14 amino acids. The CDR3 DNA follows: TGTGCCTGGACCTGGGGGGGAGGCGATTCACCCCTCCACTTT. Translated: CAWTWGGGDSPLHF.

The CDR3 protein is CASSPGGDSIYGYTF. DNA of the CDR3: TGTGCCAGCAGTCCCGGGGGGGACAGCATCTATGGCTACACCTTC. V and J are TRBV27 and TRBJ1-2, with 7 positions matching TRBD1. Germline assignment: CDR1 MNHEY and CDR2 SMNVEV (reference sequence). The CDR3 length is 15 residues. V trimming: 5 bases; J trimming: 4 bases; junction bases outside the gene matches: 10.

J is TRBJ2-1 and V is TRBV5-1, with 8 nucleotides matching TRBD1. Trimming took 4 bases from V and 2 from J; bases not matched to a gene: 5. CDR1 and CDR2 from the germline V gene are SGHRS and YFSETQ. The CDR3 is made up of 15 amino acids. CDR3 loop: CASSLRDRTYNEQFF. As DNA, the CDR3 is TGCGCCAGCAGCCTCCGGGACAGGACCTACAATGAGCAGTTCTTC. Full variable domain (missing parts from reference TRBV5-1 and TRBJ2-1): KAGVTQTPRYLIKTRGQQVTLSCSPISGHRSVSWYQQTPGQGLQFLFEYFSETQRNKGNFPGRFSGRQFSNSRSEMNVSTLELGDSALYLCASSLRDRTYNEQFFGPGTRLTVL.

This sequence joins TRBV4-1 and TRBJ2-1, with 7 bases identical to TRBD2. V was pared by 8 bases and J by 4 bases, with 5 bases of the junction left unmatched. The CDR3 is 13 amino acids. Germline V lookup: CDR1 MGHRA, CDR2 YSYEKL. In DNA form, the CDR3 reads TGCGCCAGCTCCATGGGGGGGTACAATGAGCAGTTCTTC. Protein product: CASSMGGYNEQFF.

This clone was recorded only once. The rearrangement joins TRBV28 to TRBJ1-1, with D possibly being TRBD1 (5 bases). V shed 4 bases and J shed 5 bases, with 11 bases lying between them. The CDR3 covers 13 residues. The germline V gene encodes CDR1 MDHEN and CDR2 SYDVKM. DNA of the CDR3: TGTGCCAGCAGTTGGGACTCAGGGACTGAAGCTTTCTTT. Translated, it gives CASSWDSGTEAFF.

The count of this clone is one. This chain links TRBV19 with TRBJ1-3; D is ambiguous. This CDR3 spans 16 amino acids. Trimming shortened V by 2 bases and J by 0 bases, and 11 bases separated the two germline ends. Germline assignment: CDR1 LNHDA and CDR2 SQIVND (reference sequence). CDR3 DNA: TGTGCCAGTAGTATATCGCAGGCCGGCTCTGGAAACACCATATATTTT. The encoded protein is CASSISQAGSGNTIYF.

V usage is TRBV2 and J usage is TRBJ1-2; D is unresolved. The CDR3 consists of 14 residues. Germline CDR1 is SNHLY and CDR2 is FYNNEI. V lost 4 bases to trimming and J lost 0 bases, with 9 bases between them. CDR3: CASSVDMSNYGYTF. CDR3 DNA: TGTGCCAGCAGTGTCGACATGTCTAACTATGGCTACACCTTC.

J is TRBJ1-1 and V is TRBV6-5; 7 nucleotides align to TRBD1. CDR1 MNHEY and CDR2 SVGAGI come from the germline V gene. The junction had 11 bases not matched to a gene; V was cut back by 6 bases and J by 4 bases. This CDR3 comprises 15 residues. CDR3: CASSPSGAGGTEAFF. The CDR3 nucleotides read TGTGCCAGCAGCCCATCGGGGGCAGGGGGCACTGAAGCTTTCTTT.

This chain connects TRBV5-4 to TRBJ2-7; 11 nucleotides match TRBD1. The CDR3 covers 15 residues. V dropped 2 bases and J dropped 4; count of bases not matched to a gene: 5. Germline values: CDR1 SGHNT, CDR2 YYREEE (reference sequence). In DNA form, the CDR3 reads TGTGCCAGCAGCTTTCCGGGACAGGGGGAATACGAGCAGTACTTC. Translated: CASSFPGQGEYEQYF.

The genes are TRBV27 and TRBJ2-7, with D possibly being TRBD1 (6 bases). Germline values: CDR1 MNHEY, CDR2 SMNVEV (reference sequence). The CDR3 has 17 residues. Trimming removed 3 bases at V and 3 bases at J, with 21 bases between. DNA of the CDR3: TGTGCCAGCAGTTTCCTACCCCCCAGGGGCCCTAACTACGAGCAGTACTTC. This gives the protein CASSFLPPRGPNYEQYF.

This rearrangement joins TRBV19 to TRBJ1-1, with D uncertain. Trimming pared 7 bases from V and 3 bases from J, leaving 12 bases between. CDR3 length: 13 amino acids. CDR1 and CDR2 (germline): LNHDA, SQIVND (reference sequence). CDR3 DNA sequence: TGTGCCAGTACCCTTTTTGAGCACACTGAAGCTTTCTTT. It encodes CASTLFEHTEAFF. Supplemented by reference TRBV19 and TRBJ1-1, the full variable domain reads DGGITQSPKYLFRKEGQNVTLSCEQNLNHDAMYWYRQDPGQGLRLIYYSQIVNDFQKGDIAEGYSVSREKKESFPLTVTSAQKNPTAFYLCASTLFEHTEAFFGQGTRLTVV.

V gene TRBV20-1 combines with J gene TRBJ2-7; TRBD1 matches 7 bases. The V segment lost 3 bases and the J segment 2 bases; nucleotides outside the gene matches: 4. There are 13 residues in the CDR3. In germline, CDR1 is DFQATT, CDR2 SNEGSKA (reference sequence). CDR3 sequence: CSASLGQTYEQYF. The CDR3 DNA reads as TGCAGTGCTAGTTTGGGACAGACCTACGAGCAGTACTTC.

V usage is TRBV28 and J usage is TRBJ1-4, with D possibly being TRBD1 (6 bases). CDR1 MDHEN and CDR2 SYDVKM come from the germline V gene. V lost 3 bases and J lost 6, with 14 bases in between. CDR3 length: 15 amino acids. CDR3 nucleotides: TGTGCCAGCAGTTTGACAGGTCCGACCGATGAAAAACTGTTTTTT. This sequence encodes CASSLTGPTDEKLFF.

The chain employs TRBV2 and TRBJ1-1; a weak D match, TRBD1 (5 bases). Germline V gene sequence: CDR1 SNHLY, CDR2 FYNNEI. The CDR3 loop spans 14 amino acids. Trimming stripped 1 base from V and 6 bases from J, with 12 bases between. CDR3 DNA sequence: TGTGCCAGCAGTGAAGTCGTAGGGGTGGCTGAAGCTTTCTTT. Protein product: CASSEVVGVAEAFF.

CDR3 loop: CASSFGDNEKLFF. CDR3 DNA: TGTGCCAGCAGTTTCGGTGATAATGAAAAACTGTTTTTT. This chain uses TRBV12-3 or TRBV12-4 with TRBJ1-4; D remains ambiguous. Trimming pared 3 bases from V and 4 bases from J, leaving 6 bases between. CDR3 size: 13 residues.

The rearrangement links TRBV7-2 to TRBJ1-6; tentative D call: TRBD1 (5 bases). CDR3 length equals 13 residues. Trimming cost V 1 base and J 10 bases, with 8 bases left between them. Germline values: CDR1 SGHTA, CDR2 FQGNSA. The CDR3 DNA sequence: TGTGCCAGCAGCTTAGAGGGGTCCTCACCCCTCCACTTT. This gives the protein CASSLEGSSPLHF.

V gene TRBV5-1 combines with J gene TRBJ1-2; maybe TRBD1 (6 bases). Germline assignment: CDR1 SGHRS and CDR2 YFSETQ. The CDR3 extends over 14 amino acids. The V end lost 4 bases, the J end lost 4 bases, and 14 bases lay between the germline ends. The CDR3 is CASSPGQPGYGYTF. The CDR3 DNA follows: TGCGCCAGCAGCCCAGGACAGCCGGGCTATGGCTACACCTTC.

The chain recombines TRBV5-6 with TRBJ1-5; 8 bases are a match to TRBD1. Germline V gene data show CDR1 as SGHDT and CDR2 as YYEEEE. The ends lost 1 base at V and 10 bases at J; junction bases unmatched: 1. The CDR3 length is 12 residues. CDR3 residues: CASSLPGGPQHF. As DNA, the CDR3 is TGTGCCAGCAGCTTGCCAGGGGGCCCCCAGCATTTT.

The chain links TRBV19 to TRBJ1-4; a possible D gene is TRBD1 (6 bases). V lost 1 base to trimming and J lost 7 bases, with 13 bases between them. Germline CDR1 is LNHDA and CDR2 is SQIVND (reference sequence). The CDR3 runs to 15 residues. CDR3 DNA sequence: TGTGCCAGTAGTATAGCCCCGACAGGTGTTGAAAAACTGTTTTTT. It is translated as CASSIAPTGVEKLFF.

This sequence joins TRBV7-3 and TRBJ2-6, with no clear D. V lost 1 base, J lost 4 bases, and 8 bases lay in between. In germline, CDR1 is SGHTA, CDR2 FQGTGA. The length of the CDR3 is 15 residues. CDR3 region: CASSLIAPGANVLTF. In nucleotides, the CDR3 is TGTGCCAGCAGCTTAATAGCCCCAGGGGCCAACGTCCTGACTTTC. The whole variable domain, filled in from reference TRBV7-3 and TRBJ2-6, reads GAGVSQTPSNKVTEKGKYVELRCDPISGHTALYWYRQSLGQGPEFLIYFQGTGAADDSGLPNDRFFAVRPEGSVSTLKIQRTERGDSAVYLCASSLIAPGANVLTFGAGSRLTVL.

This clone has only a few counts. The chain recombines TRBV7-2 with TRBJ2-3; 7 bases map to TRBD2. V lost 4 bases to trimming and J lost 1 base; unmatched junction nucleotides: 5. Germline V lookup: CDR1 SGHTA, CDR2 FQGNSA. This CDR3 comprises 15 residues. The CDR3 DNA reads TGTGCCAGCAGCTCAGCGGGGAGGGGCACAGATACGCAGTATTTT. Its protein is CASSSAGRGTDTQYF.

This sequence joins TRBV7-2 and TRBJ1-2; the D gene is possibly TRBD1 (5 bases). Trimming cost V 3 bases and J 4 bases, with 27 bases left between them. Germline CDR1 and CDR2: SGHTA and FQGNSA. This CDR3 spans 19 amino acids. The CDR3 coding sequence is TGTGCCAGCAGCTTCACCTCCGCACACCAGGGACTCGTCTCCTATGGCTACACCTTC. Residues: CASSFTSAHQGLVSYGYTF.

This clone occurred once. The chain recombines TRBV19 with TRBJ1-3; 7 bases line up with TRBD1. The CDR3 spans 14 residues. V lost 4 bases and J lost 2; bases outside the gene matches: 2. The V gene's germline CDR1 is LNHDA and CDR2 SQIVND (reference sequence). The CDR3 spells CASSTTGAGNTIYF. CDR3 nucleotides: TGTGCCAGTAGTACCACAGGGGCTGGAAACACCATATATTTT.

This chain uses TRBV7-2 with TRBJ2-3, with 12 bases fitting TRBD2. Germline V gene lookup returns CDR1 SGHTA and CDR2 FQGNSA. J lost 4 bases, V lost 4 bases, and 6 bases had no gene match. The CDR3 runs 16 residues. CDR3 bases: TGTGCCAGCAGCTCCCTAGCGGGGGGGCCGTCAGATACGCAGTATTTT. It yields the protein CASSSLAGGPSDTQYF.

The rearrangement uses TRBV12-3 or TRBV12-4 and TRBJ2-7; 8 bases are shared with TRBD1. Trimming cost V 6 bases and J 5 bases; bases outside gene matches: 6. The length of the CDR3 is 13 residues. CDR3 residues: CASSRDRMNEQYF. CDR3 nucleotide sequence: TGTGCCAGCAGCCGGGACAGGATGAACGAGCAGTACTTC.